This TCR beta chain was captured by sequencing in a study of long-term antiretroviral therapy in people with HIV. Researchers report immunoSEQ v3.0 was run at survey level. Data came from immunoSEQ multiplex PCR; TCRdb stores just in-frame clones and leaves some out. Of tens of thousands of clones in the sample, about 83% were seen once. CDR3 length: 14 residues. The germline V and J ends were trimmed by 3 bases and 3 bases, with 12 bases remaining between them. The germline V gene encodes CDR1 MDHEN and CDR2 SYDVKM. The TCR was taken from a man aged 35-49 years with HIV. The J gene is TRBJ2-7, the V gene TRBV28; D unresolved. Material: unsorted PBMCs, obtained 4.7 to 5 years after starting antiretroviral therapy. The CDR3 DNA sequence: TGTGCCAGCAGTTTCGGCAGGCCCATCTACGAGCAGTACTTC. It specifies CASSFGRPIYEQYF.